Following are 29 T cell receptor beta chains from one sample sequenced in a study of blood T cell repertoires in COVID-19. Using immunoSEQ multiplex PCR, the repertoire was profiled, and TCRdb retains in-frame clones only, with some absent. Of 100,000 to 150,000 clones listed, over 75% are singletons. Sequenced material: peripheral blood. These receptors came from a woman older than 75 with acute or convalescent COVID-19.

The J gene is TRBJ2-5, the V gene TRBV15, with D unclear. Germline V gives CDR1 LNHNV, CDR2 YYDKDF (reference sequence). The CDR3 has 14 amino acids. V shed 2 bases and J shed 2 bases, with 9 bases lying between them. CDR3 coding DNA: TGTGCCACCAGCAGACAGTTCTGGCAAGAGACCCAGTACTTC. This translates into CATSRQFWQETQYF.

This rearrangement joins TRBV10-3 to TRBJ1-1; D is unresolved. The CDR3 is made up of 13 amino acids. Trimming took off 2 bases at V and 1 base at J, with 5 bases between the two ends. Germline CDR1 reads ENHRY; CDR2 reads SYGVKD. Here the CDR3 DNA reads TGTGCCATCAGTGAGGCAGGGAACACTGAAGCTTTCTTT. Protein product: CAISEAGNTEAFF.

The chain recombines TRBV7-7 with TRBJ2-3; 10 bases are shared with TRBD2. Germline V gives CDR1 SSHAT, CDR2 FNYEAQ (reference sequence). J lost 3 bases, V lost 6 bases, and 6 bases had no gene match. This CDR3 is 15 amino acids long. The CDR3 is CASSKRGGYTDTQYF. CDR3 in DNA: TGTGCCAGCAGTAAGCGGGGGGGATATACAGATACGCAGTATTTT.

The CDR3 sequence is CASGVRRENTEAFF. DNA for the CDR3: TGTGCCAGCGGTGTGAGGAGGGAGAACACTGAAGCTTTCTTT. The chain couples TRBV27 to TRBJ1-1, with unresolved D. The germline V and J ends were trimmed by 8 bases and 1 base, with 14 bases remaining between them. The CDR3 length is 14 residues. CDR1 is MNHEY and CDR2 is SMNVEV in the germline V gene (reference sequence).

The chain is built from TRBV7-9 and TRBJ1-6, with a tentative D call TRBD1 (6 bases). V shed 1 base and J shed 9 bases, with 13 bases lying between them. The germline CDR1 and CDR2 sequences are SEHNR and FQNEAQ (reference sequence). The CDR3 sequence is 15 residues long. The CDR3 is CASSLEGQYSSPLHF. In DNA form, the CDR3 reads TGTGCCAGCAGCTTAGAAGGACAGTATTCTTCACCCCTCCACTTT.

The V and J genes are TRBV5-3 and TRBJ1-2; D remains unclear. TRBV5-3 is assigned to the ORF class and has an uncertain function. CDR3 length: 13 residues. Trimming took 5 bases from V and 5 from J, leaving 13 bases between them. The CDR3: CARSSTLWYGYTF. CDR3 sequence (DNA): TGTGCCAGAAGTTCTACGCTCTGGTATGGCTACACCTTC.

This sequence joins TRBV4-2 and TRBJ2-7; TRBD2 agrees at 9 bases. CDR1 is LGHNA and CDR2 is YNFKEQ in the germline V gene. J was trimmed by 2 bases and V by 3 bases; bases with no gene match: 5. The CDR3 consists of 15 residues. The CDR3: CASSQETSGAYEQYF. The CDR3 nucleotides read TGTGCCAGCAGCCAGGAGACTAGCGGAGCCTACGAGCAGTACTTC.

The chain links TRBV28 to TRBJ1-2, with D tentatively TRBD1 (6 bases). Germline CDR1 and CDR2: MDHEN and SYDVKM. There are 12 residues in the CDR3. V was cut by 7 bases and J by 4 bases, with 10 bases left in between. The CDR3 is CASNQGSYGYTF. The CDR3 DNA reads as TGTGCCAGCAATCAGGGGAGCTATGGCTACACCTTC.

J is TRBJ2-1 and V is TRBV11-2; D gene uncertain. The CDR3 is 14 amino acids. Deletions cut 5 bases from V and 4 bases from J, with 12 bases between. The germline CDR1 and CDR2 sequences are SGHAT and FQNNGV. The CDR3 spells CASSPRLSYNEQFF. CDR3 DNA: TGTGCCAGCAGCCCGAGACTGAGTTACAATGAGCAGTTCTTC.

V usage is TRBV5-1 and J usage is TRBJ2-3; D is uncertain. The germline CDR1 and CDR2 sequences are SGHRS and YFSETQ. This CDR3 is built from 15 residues. The germline V and J ends were trimmed by 0 bases and 1 base, with 9 bases remaining between them. Here the CDR3 DNA reads TGCGCCAGCAGCTTGGCCCTTAGCCGCACAGATACGCAGTATTTT. It translates to CASSLALSRTDTQYF.

The chain employs TRBV19 and TRBJ1-3; D might be TRBD1 (5 bases). V was trimmed by 3 bases and J by 5 bases, leaving 8 bases between them. This CDR3 is built from 13 residues. CDR1 LNHDA and CDR2 SQIVND come from the germline V gene (reference sequence). The CDR3 DNA sequence: TGTGCCAGTAGTATGGACACGAGAAACACCATATATTTT. This encodes CASSMDTRNTIYF.

The rearrangement joins TRBV3-1 (or the pseudogene TRBV3-2) to TRBJ2-2, with D possibly TRBD1 on 7 matching bases. CDR3 length: 17 amino acids. Germline V gene sequence: CDR1 LGHDT, CDR2 YNNKEL (reference sequence). The germline V and J ends were trimmed by 0 bases and 0 bases, with 11 bases remaining between them. The CDR3 here is CASSQEEGQPNTGELFF. In DNA form, the CDR3 reads TGTGCCAGCAGCCAAGAGGAGGGACAGCCGAACACCGGGGAGCTGTTTTTT.

V gene TRBV9 combines with J gene TRBJ1-1; D ambiguous. The V gene lost 0 bases and the J gene lost 5 bases, with 11 bases spanning the gap. Germline loops: CDR1 SGDLS, CDR2 YYNGEE. This CDR3 has 14 amino acids. This CDR3 reads CASSVGAGKTEAFF. CDR3 in DNA: TGTGCCAGCAGCGTAGGGGCTGGTAAGACTGAAGCTTTCTTT.

The rearrangement links TRBV18 to TRBJ1-5; unclear D gene. CDR3 length equals 13 residues. The germline V gene encodes CDR1 KGHSH and CDR2 LQKENI. Trimming left V 2 bases short and J 7 bases short, with 9 bases between. The CDR3 coding sequence is TGTGCCAGCTCACCAGAGGATCAACAGCCCCAGCATTTT. This gives the protein CASSPEDQQPQHF. Full variable domain (remainder filled in from reference TRBV18 and TRBJ1-5): NAGVMQNPRHLVRRRGQEARLRCSPMKGHSHVYWYRQLPEEGLKFMVYLQKENIIDESGMPKERFSAEFPKEGPSILRIQQVVRGDSAAYFCASSPEDQQPQHFGDGTRLSIL.

This chain joins TRBV2 and TRBJ1-2; the D gene is possibly TRBD1 (6 bases). CDR3 length equals 14 residues. CDR1 is SNHLY and CDR2 is FYNNEI in the germline V gene. Trimming took off 4 bases at V and 4 bases at J, with 13 bases between the two ends. Written as DNA, the CDR3 is TGTGCCAGCAGTGCTACCGGGACAAGCTATGGCTACACCTTC. It is translated as CASSATGTSYGYTF.

The V gene is TRBV10-3, the J gene TRBJ1-5; 8 positions match TRBD1. The CDR3 runs to 15 residues. Germline V gene data show CDR1 as ENHRY and CDR2 as SYGVKD. Germline trimming cut 6 bases from V and 0 bases from J; bases unmatched to any gene: 4. The CDR3 region is CAIRGDRFSNQPQHF. CDR3 nucleotide sequence: TGTGCCATCAGGGGGGACAGGTTTAGCAATCAGCCCCAGCATTTT.

V usage is TRBV10-3 and J usage is TRBJ1-5; D possibly corresponds to TRBD1 (5 bases). CDR3 length: 14 amino acids. Trimming cost V 4 bases and J 6 bases, with 13 bases left between them. In germline, CDR1 is ENHRY, CDR2 SYGVKD. The CDR3 reads CAISAQGGIQPQHF. Here the CDR3 DNA reads TGTGCCATCAGTGCCCAGGGCGGAATTCAGCCCCAGCATTTT.

CDR3 sequence reads: CASSAQGKNLDEKLFF. As DNA, the CDR3 is TGTGCCAGCAGCGCACAGGGGAAGAATTTAGACGAAAAACTGTTTTTT. This rearrangement joins TRBV7-9 to TRBJ1-4; 7 positions match TRBD1. V was pared by 5 bases and J by 8 bases, with 14 bases of the junction left unmatched. The CDR3 loop spans 16 amino acids. Germline V gene data show CDR1 as SEHNR and CDR2 as FQNEAQ (reference sequence).

As DNA, the CDR3 is TGTGCCAGCAGCCCCCCAGCGGGAGCTACGGGAGAGCAGTTCTTC. Translation gives CASSPPAGATGEQFF. The chain recombines TRBV7-9 with TRBJ2-1; 8 nucleotides line up with TRBD2. The CDR3 is 15 amino acids. V was clipped by 5 bases and J by 10 bases; unmatched bases: 13. Germline CDR1 and CDR2: SEHNR and FQNEAQ (reference sequence).

This clone showed up just once. The rearrangement joins TRBV6-4 to TRBJ1-5; D gene unclear. Trimming left V 1 base short and J 3 bases short, with 10 bases between. CDR1 MRHNA and CDR2 SNTAGT come from the germline V gene. There are 15 residues in the CDR3. The CDR3 coding sequence is TGTGCCAGCAGTGACTGGGGAGGCATCAATCAGCCCCAGCATTTT. It codes for CASSDWGGINQPQHF.

The chain is built from TRBV5-4 and TRBJ2-1; 11 bases match TRBD2. With 4 bases clipped from V and 3 bases from J, the junction kept 6 bases outside the gene matches. From germline, CDR1 is SGHNT and CDR2 YYREEE (reference sequence). The CDR3 has 16 residues. CDR3 sequence reads: CASSKEGTSGYNEQFF. For the CDR3, the DNA is TGTGCCAGCAGCAAAGAGGGGACTAGCGGCTACAATGAGCAGTTCTTC.

The rearrangement joins TRBV7-8 to TRBJ1-6; the match to TRBD1 covers 10 bases. The CDR3 runs to 18 residues. The germline CDR1 and CDR2 sequences are SGHVS and FQNEAQ. The trim removed 8 bases at V and 7 bases at J, leaving 17 bases unmatched. CDR3 bases: TGTGCCAGCCGTAGTGGGAGAGGGACAGGGGTGAGGAATTCACCCCTCCACTTT. Translation gives CASRSGRGTGVRNSPLHF. The variable domain in full, with the rest retrieved from reference TRBV7-8 and TRBJ1-6, is GAGVSQSPRYKVAKRGQDVALRCDPISGHVSLFWYQQALGQGPEFLTYFQNEAQLDKSGLPSDRFFAERPEGSVSTLKIQRTQQEDSAVYLCASRSGRGTGVRNSPLHFGNGTRLTVT.

V gene TRBV4-2 combines with J gene TRBJ2-3; possible D gene TRBD2, 5 bases. Germline-derived CDR1 and CDR2 are LGHNA and YNFKEQ. V lost 0 bases and J 10 bases, leaving 14 bases between the germline ends. This CDR3 contains 14 residues. DNA for the CDR3: TGTGCCAGCAGCCAAGACGCCCGGAGGATGCCGCAGTATTTT. Its protein is CASSQDARRMPQYF.

This clone has a single count. The chain has TRBV6-5 and TRBJ1-1; the D is unclear. This CDR3 has 11 amino acids. Germline values: CDR1 MNHEY, CDR2 SVGAGI. Trimming shortened V by 7 bases and J by 1 base, and 4 bases separated the two germline ends. The CDR3 loop is CASNGNTEAFF. The DNA for the CDR3 is TGTGCCAGCAACGGGAACACTGAAGCTTTCTTT.

The CDR3, as DNA: TGTGCCAGCAGCCCAGACAGGGGGCTTAGCAATCAGCCCCAGCATTTT. This gives the protein CASSPDRGLSNQPQHF. J is TRBJ1-5 and V is TRBV7-8, with 10 nucleotides matching TRBD1. CDR1 SGHVS and CDR2 FQNEAQ come from the germline V gene. This CDR3 region has 16 residues. The trim removed 5 bases at V and 0 bases at J, leaving 4 bases unmatched.

This chain links TRBV5-4 with TRBJ2-1, with D perhaps TRBD1 (5 bases). CDR1 and CDR2 (germline): SGHNT, YYREEE (reference sequence). The CDR3 loop spans 12 amino acids. Trimming stripped 4 bases from V and 5 bases from J, with 7 bases between. DNA for the CDR3: TGTGCCAGCAGCGGGGCCGACAATGAGCAGTTCTTC. It yields the protein CASSGADNEQFF. Full variable domain (outside the CDR3, taken from reference TRBV5-4 and TRBJ2-1): ETGVTQSPTHLIKTRGQQVTLRCSSQSGHNTVSWYQQALGQGPQFIFQYYREEENGRGNFPPRFSGLQFPNYSSELNVNALELDDSALYLCASSGADNEQFFGPGTRLTVL.

This chain links TRBV20-1 with TRBJ1-6, with 7 nucleotides matching TRBD1. With V trimmed by 3 bases and J by 7 bases, 12 bases remained unmatched. The V gene's germline CDR1 is DFQATT and CDR2 SNEGSKA (reference sequence). The CDR3 contains 16 residues. CDR3 DNA: TGCAGTGCTAGTCCCCTCAGGGGGGCGAGAAATTCACCCCTCCACTTT. Residues: CSASPLRGARNSPLHF.

The chain carries TRBV9 and TRBJ2-5; 7 bases align to TRBD1. With V trimmed by 7 bases and J by 2 bases, 5 bases remained unmatched. Germline CDR1 and CDR2: SGDLS and YYNGEE. This CDR3 has 13 amino acids. CDR3 sequence: CASGGQSQETQYF. The CDR3 DNA is TGTGCCAGCGGGGGACAGTCGCAAGAGACCCAGTACTTC.

The genes are TRBV9 and TRBJ2-1; 8 positions agree with TRBD2. The CDR3 has 15 amino acids. V lost 0 bases and J lost 9; bases outside the gene matches: 8. The germline V gene has CDR1 SGDLS and CDR2 YYNGEE. The CDR3 DNA reads TGTGCCAGCAGCGTAGAACTAGCGGTGTCGGGTGAGCAGTTCTTC. It is translated as CASSVELAVSGEQFF.